This T cell receptor (beta chain) was documented in a study of CD8+CD57+ T cells in acquired aplastic anemia. Before being chosen for sequencing, patients had shown CD8+CD57+ cell expansion by flow cytometry. Everyone among the patients had severe acquired aplastic anemia. TCR beta VDJ combinations and CDR3 sequences were profiled from genomic DNA. TCRdb called the reads again in MiXCR, with one record for every CDR3 protein. The sample lists about 200,000 distinct CDR3 sequences; about 62% were seen once. Germline CDR1 reads SGHRS; CDR2 reads YFSETQ. This CDR3 spans 13 amino acids. V gave up 4 bases and J gave up 6 bases; unmatched junction bases: 2.

The sequence was collected from a human donor with aplastic anemia. The chain combines TRBV5-1 with TRBJ2-2; 8 bases are a match to TRBD2. Sequencing was carried out using sorted CD4+, CD8+, or CD8+CD57+ T cells (not recorded which) from PBMCs. The CDR3 DNA sequence: TGCGCCAGCAGCACTAGCGGCCCCGGGGAGCTGTTTTTT. It is translated as CASSTSGPGELFF.